This T cell receptor beta chain was sequenced in a study of siplizumab effects on memory and regulatory T cells. Germline V gene data show CDR1 as SGHRS and CDR2 as YFSETQ. V shed 4 bases and J 4 bases; nucleotides not matched to a gene: 8. CDR3 length: 14 residues. Study-wide results and limits: A significant reduction in alloreactive sequences traceable to unstimulated CD4+ memory cells was produced by siplizumab. The Treg-derived share of mappable alloreactive CD4+ clones averaged roughly 69% with siplizumab and approximately 30% in controls.

A note on this clone: Its antigen is unknown. Other DNA sequences within the sample encode an identical CDR3.

Assay used: immunoSEQ multiplex PCR; TCRdb lists only in-frame clones, some missing. Of roughly 93,000 clones in the sample, 85% to 95% were seen once. The clonotype comes from a human donor in good health. The rearrangement links TRBV5-1 to TRBJ2-7, with 7 bases identical to TRBD2. The sequenced sample was non-Treg CD4+ T cells sorted from blood. CDR3 in amino acids: CASSPQAGAYEQYF. As DNA, the CDR3 is TGCGCCAGCAGCCCCCAGGCGGGAGCGTACGAGCAGTACTTC.